A selection of T cell receptor beta chains follows, all from one sample in a study of naive and memory T cell subsets. MiXCR, run by TCRdb on the UMI-ligation and nested PCR reads, gives a single entry per CDR3 protein. The sample has tens of thousands of distinct CDR3 sequences; about 10% are singletons. Sequenced material: naive CD4+ T cells from blood. All receptors come from a human donor in good health. Each CDR3 is given with its conserved first and last residue. D genes are given only for firm matches. Some rows mark clone size as missing; the rest say once, few, many or name a class of expanded clone.

d_call: TRBD1; v_call: TRBV20-1; j_call: TRBJ2-5; clone_size: few; cdr3_aa: CSAPDRPQETQYF; cdr3_nt: TGCAGTGCTCCGGACAGGCCCCAAGAGACCCAGTACTTC
d_call: TRBD2; v_call: TRBV12-3/TRBV12-4; j_call: TRBJ2-1; clone_size: .; cdr3_aa: CASSSSGLAGVHSSYNEQFF; cdr3_nt: TGTGCCAGCAGTTCGTCGGGACTAGCGGGAGTCCACAGCTCCTACAATGAGCAGTTCTTC
d_call: .; v_call: TRBV7-9; j_call: TRBJ1-1; clone_size: .; cdr3_aa: CASSLSGGAFF; cdr3_nt: TGTGCCAGCAGCTTATCGGGGGGAGCTTTCTTT
d_call: .; v_call: TRBV5-5; j_call: TRBJ2-5; clone_size: .; cdr3_aa: CASSLMRETQYF; cdr3_nt: TGTGCCAGCAGCTTAATGAGGGAGACCCAGTACTTC
d_call: .; v_call: TRBV7-2; j_call: TRBJ2-2; clone_size: .; cdr3_aa: CASSLARTNTGELFF; cdr3_nt: TGTGCCAGCAGCTTAGCGAGGACCAACACCGGGGAGCTGTTTTTT
d_call: .; v_call: TRBV18; j_call: TRBJ2-5; clone_size: many; cdr3_aa: CASSPRDNTQETQYF; cdr3_nt: TGTGCCAGCTCACCCCGGGACAACACCCAAGAGACCCAGTACTTC
d_call: .; v_call: TRBV29-1; j_call: TRBJ2-2; clone_size: .; cdr3_aa: CSVGSRGVAGELFF; cdr3_nt: TGCAGCGTTGGTTCTCGGGGTGTCGCCGGGGAGCTGTTTTTT
d_call: .; v_call: TRBV5-6; j_call: TRBJ1-6; clone_size: .; cdr3_aa: CASSLYEQPNSPLHF; cdr3_nt: TGTGCCAGCAGCTTGTATGAACAGCCGAATTCACCCCTCCACTTT
d_call: TRBD2; v_call: TRBV10-3; j_call: TRBJ2-7; clone_size: few; cdr3_aa: CAISAGTSGSGTYEQYF; cdr3_nt: TGTGCCATCAGTGCCGGGACTAGCGGGAGTGGAACCTACGAGCAGTACTTC
d_call: TRBD2; v_call: TRBV6-2/TRBV6-3; j_call: TRBJ2-1; clone_size: few; cdr3_aa: CASSFGGDYYNEQFF; cdr3_nt: TGTGCCAGCAGTTTCGGGGGGGACTATTACAATGAGCAGTTCTTC
d_call: .; v_call: TRBV20-1; j_call: TRBJ2-2; clone_size: many; cdr3_aa: CSGRKTGTTNTGELFF; cdr3_nt: TGCAGTGGGAGGAAAACCGGGACAACGAACACCGGGGAGCTGTTTTTT
d_call: .; v_call: TRBV2; j_call: TRBJ2-2; clone_size: .; cdr3_aa: CASSEGSLPGELFF; cdr3_nt: TGTGCCAGCAGTGAAGGCTCCCTGCCCGGGGAGCTGTTTTTT
d_call: .; v_call: TRBV15; j_call: TRBJ2-7; clone_size: many; cdr3_aa: CATSTSTSAWAEQYF; cdr3_nt: TGTGCCACCAGCACCAGTACGTCAGCTTGGGCCGAGCAGTACTTC
d_call: TRBD1; v_call: TRBV29-1; j_call: TRBJ1-2; clone_size: few; cdr3_aa: CSVERVYRTGGGYTF; cdr3_nt: TGCAGCGTTGAACGAGTTTACAGGACAGGAGGGGGCTACACCTTC
d_call: TRBD1; v_call: TRBV5-1; j_call: TRBJ1-2; clone_size: .; cdr3_aa: CASSSLGGSDGYTF; cdr3_nt: TGCGCCAGCAGCTCCTTAGGGGGCTCGGATGGCTACACCTTC
d_call: TRBD2; v_call: TRBV7-9; j_call: TRBJ2-3; clone_size: .; cdr3_aa: CASSVDSLAGKDTQYF; cdr3_nt: TGTGCCAGCAGCGTGGACTCTCTAGCGGGGAAGGATACGCAGTATTTT
d_call: TRBD1; v_call: TRBV5-1; j_call: TRBJ1-6; clone_size: many; cdr3_aa: CASSLRTGGINSPLHF; cdr3_nt: TGCGCCAGCAGCTTAAGGACAGGGGGGATTAATTCACCCCTCCACTTT
d_call: TRBD1; v_call: TRBV10-3; j_call: TRBJ1-4; clone_size: .; cdr3_aa: CAISESGTGVEKLFF; cdr3_nt: TGTGCCATCAGTGAATCCGGGACAGGGGTCGAAAAACTGTTTTTT
d_call: .; v_call: TRBV6-6; j_call: TRBJ2-5; clone_size: .; cdr3_aa: CASSGVGTQYF; cdr3_nt: TGTGCCAGCTCAGGGGTCGGGACCCAGTACTTC
d_call: TRBD2; v_call: TRBV5-6; j_call: TRBJ2-3; clone_size: many; cdr3_aa: CASSLLAGYTDTQYF; cdr3_nt: TGTGCCAGCAGCTTGTTAGCGGGGTACACAGATACGCAGTATTTT
d_call: TRBD1; v_call: TRBV7-2; j_call: TRBJ2-7; clone_size: few; cdr3_aa: CASSLAGQAGEQYF; cdr3_nt: TGTGCCAGCAGCTTAGCCGGACAGGCGGGCGAGCAGTACTTC
d_call: .; v_call: TRBV27; j_call: TRBJ1-1; clone_size: .; cdr3_aa: CASSLRQKGLAFF; cdr3_nt: TGTGCCAGCAGTCTCCGACAGAAGGGGCTGGCTTTCTTT
d_call: .; v_call: TRBV12-5; j_call: TRBJ1-2; clone_size: .; cdr3_aa: CAGNSYYGYTF; cdr3_nt: TGTGCTGGGAACAGTTACTATGGCTACACCTTC
d_call: .; v_call: TRBV7-3; j_call: TRBJ1-1; clone_size: many; cdr3_aa: CASSSGQDEAFF; cdr3_nt: TGTGCCAGCAGCTCGGGTCAGGATGAAGCTTTCTTT
d_call: .; v_call: TRBV20-1; j_call: TRBJ1-1; clone_size: once; cdr3_aa: CSASVRTEAFF; cdr3_nt: TGCAGTGCTAGTGTTCGGACTGAAGCTTTCTTT
d_call: TRBD1; v_call: TRBV18; j_call: TRBJ1-5; clone_size: .; cdr3_aa: CASSGGQGLHQPQHF; cdr3_nt: TGTGCCAGCTCAGGAGGACAGGGTTTACATCAGCCCCAGCATTTT
d_call: .; v_call: TRBV7-3; j_call: TRBJ2-5; clone_size: .; cdr3_aa: CASNRMLRETQYF; cdr3_nt: TGTGCCAGCAACCGGATGCTAAGGGAGACCCAGTACTTC
d_call: .; v_call: TRBV10-3; j_call: TRBJ2-3; clone_size: many; cdr3_aa: CAISESSTQPDTQYF; cdr3_nt: TGTGCCATCAGTGAGTCGAGTACACAGCCGGATACGCAGTATTTT
d_call: .; v_call: TRBV20-1; j_call: TRBJ2-1; clone_size: few; cdr3_aa: CSARIDNEQFF; cdr3_nt: TGCAGTGCTAGAATAGACAATGAGCAGTTCTTC
d_call: TRBD1; v_call: TRBV28; j_call: TRBJ2-2; clone_size: many; cdr3_aa: CASSSRDRRTGELFF; cdr3_nt: TGTGCCAGCAGTTCCCGGGACAGGAGAACCGGGGAGCTGTTTTTT
d_call: .; v_call: TRBV16; j_call: TRBJ1-4; clone_size: few; cdr3_aa: CASSQSGAGRKEKLFF; cdr3_nt: TGTGCCAGCAGCCAATCTGGGGCAGGGCGTAAGGAAAAACTGTTTTTT
d_call: .; v_call: TRBV7-2; j_call: TRBJ2-1; clone_size: many; cdr3_aa: CASSLLLGEWQFF; cdr3_nt: TGTGCCAGCAGCTTATTGCTCGGGGAGTGGCAGTTCTTC
d_call: TRBD1; v_call: TRBV18; j_call: TRBJ2-3; clone_size: .; cdr3_aa: CASSPETGNTDTQYF; cdr3_nt: TGTGCCAGCTCACCGGAGACAGGGAACACAGATACGCAGTATTTT